This T cell receptor beta chain was found in a study of T cell repertoires in cytomegalovirus infection. Study-level points and caveats: Clonotype analysis showed dominance of the ex vivo response by HLA-C-restricted CMV-specific TCR beta clonotypes. There were carriers of CMV plus the relevant HLA, and cumulative public TCR beta family frequency identified them.

V was pared by 0 bases and J by 0 bases, with 6 bases between. The CDR3 is 14 amino acids. Per the germline V gene, CDR1 is MNHEY and CDR2 is SVGAGI. A note on this clonotype: Its specificity is not known.

One entry per CDR3 protein, called by TCRdb with MiXCR from the reads. The repertoire holds hundreds of thousands of distinct CDR3 sequences, 15% to 20% seen once, with approximately 12% in the top ten. The chain combines TRBV6-5 with TRBJ2-7; D unresolved. The sequenced sample consisted of PBMCs. The sequence was collected from a human donor in good health (CMV status not recorded). Some clones in this sample may be carry-over from other donors' samples. CDR3 bases: TGTGCCAGCAGTTACTCCTCCGGCTCCTACGAGCAGTACTTC. This codes for CASSYSSGSYEQYF.